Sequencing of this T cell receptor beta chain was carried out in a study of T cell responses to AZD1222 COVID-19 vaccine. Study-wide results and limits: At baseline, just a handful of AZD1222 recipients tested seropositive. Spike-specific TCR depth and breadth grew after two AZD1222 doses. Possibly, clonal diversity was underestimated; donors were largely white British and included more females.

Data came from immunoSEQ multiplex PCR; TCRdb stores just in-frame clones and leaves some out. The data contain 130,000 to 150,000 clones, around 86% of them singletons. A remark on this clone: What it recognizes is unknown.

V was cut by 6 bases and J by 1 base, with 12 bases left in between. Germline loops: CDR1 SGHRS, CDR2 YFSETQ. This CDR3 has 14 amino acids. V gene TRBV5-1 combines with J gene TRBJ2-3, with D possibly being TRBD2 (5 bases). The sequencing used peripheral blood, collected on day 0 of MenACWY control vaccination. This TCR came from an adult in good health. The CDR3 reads CASNPGTGTDTQYF. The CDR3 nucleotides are TGCGCCAGCAATCCGGGAACGGGCACAGATACGCAGTATTTT.